One and the same sample provided the 5 T cell receptor beta chains below, sequenced in a study of blood T cell repertoires in COVID-19. Sequenced by immunoSEQ multiplex PCR; TCRdb stores in-frame clones only, minus some. The sample includes 110,000 or so clones, approximately 80% seen only once; the top ten take just over 4%. The sample consisted of peripheral blood. The receptors stem from a woman in her 70s with acute or convalescent COVID-19.

In nucleotides, the CDR3 is TGTGCCAGCAGTAGGGACAGGGCAGAGACCCAGTACTTC. Translating it yields CASSRDRAETQYF. The chain uses TRBV6-5 and TRBJ2-5, with 9 bases aligning to TRBD1. The J segment lost 4 bases and the V segment lost 5 bases, leaving 2 bases of the junction unmatched. Looked up from germline, CDR1 is MNHEY and CDR2 is SVGAGI. The CDR3 sequence is 13 residues long.

This chain joins TRBV21-1 and TRBJ1-5. TRBV21-1 is termed a pseudogene. The CDR3 is 14 residues long. CDR3 bases: TGTGCCAGCAGCCTAATACGGGGGGCGCAGCCCCAGCATTTT. It is translated as CASSLIRGAQPQHF.

The chain links TRBV6-4 to TRBJ1-5; D perhaps matches TRBD1 (6 bases). The germline V gene has CDR1 MRHNA and CDR2 SNTAGT. V was trimmed by 6 bases and J by 5 bases, leaving 14 bases between them. The CDR3 sequence is 14 residues long. The CDR3 loop reads CASRPTGRDQPQHF. CDR3 DNA sequence: TGTGCCAGCAGGCCAACAGGGCGGGATCAGCCCCAGCATTTT.

The chain links TRBV18 to TRBJ1-4; 7 bases are shared with TRBD1. The CDR3 consists of 13 residues. The junction had 5 bases not matched to a gene; V was cut back by 2 bases and J by 11 bases. The germline V gene has CDR1 KGHSH and CDR2 LQKENI. The CDR3 is CASSPDRDGKLFF. The CDR3 DNA sequence: TGTGCCAGCTCACCAGACAGGGATGGTAAACTGTTTTTT.

This chain uses TRBV4-3 with TRBJ2-3; 10 positions agree with TRBD2. Germline CDR1 reads LGHNA; CDR2 reads YSLEER. The junction had 3 bases not matched to a gene; V was cut back by 0 bases and J by 6 bases. CDR3 length equals 15 residues. DNA of the CDR3: TGCGCCAGCAGCCAAGAGGTAGCGGGGGGCGATACGCAGTATTTT. Its protein product is CASSQEVAGGDTQYF.